This T cell receptor (beta chain) is drawn from a study of OX40 agonist ivuxolimab in advanced cancers. Findings and caveats of the study: More expanded clones were seen, on average, in CD8+ T cells than in CD4+. No antigen was identified for the clonally expanded peripheral T cells.

Trimming took 2 bases from V and 0 from J, leaving 2 bases between them. CDR1 and CDR2 from the germline V gene are MNHEY and SVGAGI. This CDR3 spans 14 amino acids. A note on this clone: Its antigen is as yet unknown.

The repertoire was sequenced with immunoSEQ multiplex PCR; TCRdb's copy has only in-frame clones and lacks some. Among some 99,000 clones listed, around 85% were seen once. Systemic immunosuppression or autoimmune disease history was grounds to exclude patients. The J gene is TRBJ2-6, the V gene TRBV6-5; D gene unclear. This TCR was recovered from an adult with an advanced solid tumor such as melanoma, head and neck, liver or kidney cancer. The material was CD4+ or CD8+ T cells sorted from blood, obtained in a trial of the OX40 agonist ivuxolimab. The CDR3, as DNA: TGTGCCAGCAGTTACGCCTCTGGGGCCAACGTCCTGACTTTC. Its translation is CASSYASGANVLTF.